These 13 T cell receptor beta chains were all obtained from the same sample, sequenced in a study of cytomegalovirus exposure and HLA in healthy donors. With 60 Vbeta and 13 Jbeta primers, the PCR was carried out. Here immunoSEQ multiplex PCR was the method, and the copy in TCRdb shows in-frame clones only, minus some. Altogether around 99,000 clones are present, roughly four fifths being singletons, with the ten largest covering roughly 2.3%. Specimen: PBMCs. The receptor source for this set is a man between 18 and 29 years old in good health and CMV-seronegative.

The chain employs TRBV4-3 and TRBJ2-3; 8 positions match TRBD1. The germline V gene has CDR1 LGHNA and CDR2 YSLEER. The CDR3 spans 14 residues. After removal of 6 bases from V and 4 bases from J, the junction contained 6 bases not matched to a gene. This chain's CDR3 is CASSQDRASDTQYF. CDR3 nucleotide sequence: TGCGCCAGCAGTCAGGACAGGGCTTCAGATACGCAGTATTTT.

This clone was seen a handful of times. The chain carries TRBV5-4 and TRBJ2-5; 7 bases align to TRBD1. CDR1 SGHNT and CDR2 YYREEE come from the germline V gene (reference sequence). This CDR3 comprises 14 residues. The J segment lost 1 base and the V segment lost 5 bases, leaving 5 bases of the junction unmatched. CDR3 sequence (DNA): TGTGCCAGCAGACTGGACAGGCGCCAAGAGACCCAGTACTTC. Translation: CASRLDRRQETQYF.

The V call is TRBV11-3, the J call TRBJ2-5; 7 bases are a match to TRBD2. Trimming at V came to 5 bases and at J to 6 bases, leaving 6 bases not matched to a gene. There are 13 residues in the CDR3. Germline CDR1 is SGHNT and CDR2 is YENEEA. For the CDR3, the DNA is TGTGCCAGCAGCCTTGGGGGGGAAAAGACCCAGTACTTC. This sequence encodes CASSLGGEKTQYF. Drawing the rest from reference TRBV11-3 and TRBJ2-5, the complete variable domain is EAGVVQSPRYKIIEKKQPVAFWCNPISGHNTLYWYLQNLGQGPELLIRYENEEAVDDSQLPKDRFSAERLKGVDSTLKIQPAELGDSAVYLCASSLGGEKTQYFGPGTRLLVL.

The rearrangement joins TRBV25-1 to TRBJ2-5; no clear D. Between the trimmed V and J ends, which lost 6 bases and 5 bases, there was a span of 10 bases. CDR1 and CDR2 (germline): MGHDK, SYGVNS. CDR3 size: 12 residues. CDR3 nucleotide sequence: TGTGCCAGCAGGGGCCTTGGGGAGACCCAGTACTTC. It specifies CASRGLGETQYF.

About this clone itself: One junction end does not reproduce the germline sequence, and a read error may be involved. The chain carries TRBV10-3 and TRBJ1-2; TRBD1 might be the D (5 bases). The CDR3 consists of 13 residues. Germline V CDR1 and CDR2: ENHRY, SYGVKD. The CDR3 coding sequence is TGTGCCGTCAGCGCCGGACAATCCTATGGCTACACCTTC. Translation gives CAVSAGQSYGYTF.

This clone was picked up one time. CDR3 loop: CSVVVGQGARGYTF. CDR3 sequence (DNA): TGCAGCGTTGTTGTGGGACAGGGAGCGCGTGGCTACACCTTC. V and J are TRBV29-1 and TRBJ1-2, with 9 nucleotides matching TRBD1. Germline V gene lookup returns CDR1 SQVTM and CDR2 ANQGSEA. The V segment lost 4 bases and the J segment 7 bases; nucleotides outside the gene matches: 10. CDR3 length: 14 amino acids.

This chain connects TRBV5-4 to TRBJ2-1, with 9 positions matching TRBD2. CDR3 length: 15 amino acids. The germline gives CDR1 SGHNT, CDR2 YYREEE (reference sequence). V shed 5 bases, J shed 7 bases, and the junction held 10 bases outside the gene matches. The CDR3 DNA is TGTGCCAGCAGGCCCGGGACTAGCTCCGATAATGAGCAGTTCTTC. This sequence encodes CASRPGTSSDNEQFF.

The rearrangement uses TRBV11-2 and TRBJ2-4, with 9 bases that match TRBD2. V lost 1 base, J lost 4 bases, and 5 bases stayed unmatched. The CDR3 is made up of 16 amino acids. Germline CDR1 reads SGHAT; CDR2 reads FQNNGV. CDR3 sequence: CASSLGRGGKKNIQYF. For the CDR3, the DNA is TGTGCCAGCAGCTTAGGGCGGGGGGGAAAAAAAAACATTCAGTACTTC.

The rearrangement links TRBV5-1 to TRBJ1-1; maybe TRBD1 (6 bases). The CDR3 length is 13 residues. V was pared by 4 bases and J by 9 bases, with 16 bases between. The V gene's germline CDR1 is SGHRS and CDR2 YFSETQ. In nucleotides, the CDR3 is TGCGCCAGCAGCCAGGGCAGGGACAAACAAGCTTTCTTT. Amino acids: CASSQGRDKQAFF.

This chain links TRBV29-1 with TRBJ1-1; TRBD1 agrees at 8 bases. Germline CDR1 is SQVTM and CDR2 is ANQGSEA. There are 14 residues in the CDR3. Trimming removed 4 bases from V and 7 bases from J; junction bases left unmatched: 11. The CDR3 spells CSVGLGQGPNEAFF. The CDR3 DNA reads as TGCAGCGTTGGTTTAGGACAGGGTCCCAATGAAGCTTTCTTT.

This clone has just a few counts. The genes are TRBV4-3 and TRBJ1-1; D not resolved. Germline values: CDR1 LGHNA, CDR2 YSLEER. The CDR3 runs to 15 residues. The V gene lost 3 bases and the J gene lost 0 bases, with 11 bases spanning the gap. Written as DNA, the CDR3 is TGCGCCAGCAGCCATAGTTCCGATATGAACACTGAAGCTTTCTTT. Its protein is CASSHSSDMNTEAFF.

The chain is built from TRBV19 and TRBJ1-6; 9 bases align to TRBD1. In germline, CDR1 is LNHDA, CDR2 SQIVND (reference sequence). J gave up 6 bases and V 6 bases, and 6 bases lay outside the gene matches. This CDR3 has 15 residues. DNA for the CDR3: TGTGCCAGTAGCCGCACGGGACAGGGTAATTCACCCCTCCACTTT. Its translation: CASSRTGQGNSPLHF.

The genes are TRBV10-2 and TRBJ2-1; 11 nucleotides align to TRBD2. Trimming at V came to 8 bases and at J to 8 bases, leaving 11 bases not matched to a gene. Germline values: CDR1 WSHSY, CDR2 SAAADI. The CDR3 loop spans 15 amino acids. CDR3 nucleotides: TGCGCCAGCCGAGTTCTAGCGGGGGGCGTCCATGAGCAGTTCTTC. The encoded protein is CASRVLAGGVHEQFF.